This entry lists 5 T cell receptor beta chains sequenced from one sample in a study of healthy donors' naive CD4 and CD8 T cells (dated by TCRdb to about 2015). Instrument on record: 454 GS FLX Titanium. A previously published linear amplification protocol was used to build the TCR libraries, starting from around 450 ng of total RNA. TCRdb's own reprocessing of the public reads used fastp at Q25 and MiXCR and kept productive beta chains. For every CDR3 protein sequence, its rows merge into one entry that carries the most common genes and DNA. The table for this sample lists about 180,000 distinct CDR3 sequences; about 70% of them were counted only once. Roughly 2.3% of the sample is taken by the ten largest. Sequencing was done on a sample of naive CD4+ and CD8+ T cells sorted from blood, pooled from several donors. The cell subset or site label, as the study defines it: FACS-sorted naive CD4+ (CD45RO-CD45RA+) and naive CD8+ (CD45RA+CD27bright) T cells. These receptors were collected from a pool of human donors in good health; the sample pools cells from several healthy donors.

This chain connects TRBV5-5 to TRBJ2-1; 8 nucleotides line up with TRBD1. The junction had 11 bases not matched to a gene; V was cut back by 3 bases and J by 6 bases. Germline V CDR1 and CDR2: SGHKS, YYEKEE (reference sequence). The CDR3 has 16 residues. CDR3 nucleotide sequence: TGTGCCAGCAGCTATCCCGGGACAGGCGGAATCAATGAGCAGTTCTTC. Translated, it gives CASSYPGTGGINEQFF.

The chain has TRBV6-5 and TRBJ2-1, with 7 nucleotides matching TRBD1. J was trimmed by 0 bases and V by 0 bases; bases with no gene match: 2. The CDR3 has 16 amino acids. In germline, CDR1 is MNHEY, CDR2 SVGAGI. For the CDR3, the DNA is TGTGCCAGCAGTTACTCGGGACAGCCCTCCTACAATGAGCAGTTCTTC. Translation: CASSYSGQPSYNEQFF.

This chain links TRBV5-4 with TRBJ2-3; tentatively, D is TRBD2 (7 bases). V gave up 4 bases and J gave up 3 bases, with 12 bases separating them. The CDR3 length is 14 residues. The germline CDR1 and CDR2 sequences are SGHNT and YYREEE (reference sequence). In DNA, the CDR3 is TGTGCCAGCAGCCCGCGGGGGCCGACAGATACGCAGTATTTT. Protein: CASSPRGPTDTQYF.

This sequence joins TRBV6-5 and TRBJ2-7; D call uncertain. The CDR3 is made up of 15 amino acids. CDR1 is MNHEY, CDR2 SVGAGI, per germline. Trimming left V 7 bases short and J 2 bases short, with 18 bases between. The CDR3, as DNA: TGTGCCAGCATTTTGAGCAAATTCCCCGCCTACGAGCAGTACTTC. Translation: CASILSKFPAYEQYF.

The rearrangement joins TRBV5-1 to TRBJ2-1; possibly TRBD2 for D (5 bases). CDR3 length equals 14 residues. The V and J ends lost 1 base and 8 bases respectively, with 13 bases between them. Germline-derived CDR1 and CDR2 are SGHRS and YFSETQ. CDR3 residues: CASSLISGMDEQFF. The CDR3 DNA follows: TGCGCCAGCAGCTTGATTTCGGGGATGGATGAGCAGTTCTTC.